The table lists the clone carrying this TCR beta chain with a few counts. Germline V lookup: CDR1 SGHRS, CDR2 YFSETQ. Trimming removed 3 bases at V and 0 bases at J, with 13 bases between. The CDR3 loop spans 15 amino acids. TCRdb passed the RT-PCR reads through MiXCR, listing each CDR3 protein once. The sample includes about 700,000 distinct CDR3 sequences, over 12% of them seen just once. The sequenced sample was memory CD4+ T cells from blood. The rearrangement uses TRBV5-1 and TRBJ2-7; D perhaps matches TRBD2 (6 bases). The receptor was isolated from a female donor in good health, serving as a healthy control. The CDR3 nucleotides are TGCGCCAGCAGCTCCCTAGGGAGGCCCTCCTACGAGCAGTACTTC. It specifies CASSSLGRPSYEQYF.